The following is a T cell receptor beta chain sequence with its context. The data stem from a study of blood T cell repertoires in COVID-19. Study-level background: Collection of acute and convalescent COVID-19 samples took place in the United States, Italy and Spain. The analysed material was cDNA or gDNA that came from T cells, B-cell-depleted T cells, or PBMCs.

Methods used by the authors: For nucleated cells, counts were estimated from reference gene primer amplification. Profiled with immunoSEQ multiplex PCR; TCRdb holds only in-frame clones, not every one. The V and J calls and clone size are taken from that table; D and trimming were inferred from the DNA. Among over 75,000 clones, around 93% were seen once, and the ten largest hold about 2.5%. This CDR3 has 16 residues. Trimming took off 3 bases at V and 0 bases at J, with 14 bases between the two ends. Germline V gene sequence: CDR1 SGDLS, CDR2 YYNGEE. The chain uses TRBV9 and TRBJ2-3; possible D gene TRBD2, 6 bases. Sequencing was performed on peripheral blood. This receptor was taken from a human donor with active COVID-19. The donor label of this sample is uncertain. The CDR3, as DNA: TGTGCCAGCAGCGGCCTCTCGGGGGAAAGCACAGATACGCAGTATTTT. Translation gives CASSGLSGESTDTQYF.